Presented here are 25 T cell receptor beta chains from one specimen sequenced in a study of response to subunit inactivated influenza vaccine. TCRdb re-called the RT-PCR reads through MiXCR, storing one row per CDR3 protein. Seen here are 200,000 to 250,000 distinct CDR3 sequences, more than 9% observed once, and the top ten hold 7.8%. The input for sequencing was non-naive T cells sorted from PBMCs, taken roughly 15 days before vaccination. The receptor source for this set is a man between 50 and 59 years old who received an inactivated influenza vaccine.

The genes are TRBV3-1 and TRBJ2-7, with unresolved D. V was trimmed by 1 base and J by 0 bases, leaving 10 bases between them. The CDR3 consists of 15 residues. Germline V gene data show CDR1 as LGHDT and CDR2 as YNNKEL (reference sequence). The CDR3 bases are TGTGCCAGCAGCCAAGTTTCCGGCAGCTCCTACGAGCAGTACTTC. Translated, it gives CASSQVSGSSYEQYF.

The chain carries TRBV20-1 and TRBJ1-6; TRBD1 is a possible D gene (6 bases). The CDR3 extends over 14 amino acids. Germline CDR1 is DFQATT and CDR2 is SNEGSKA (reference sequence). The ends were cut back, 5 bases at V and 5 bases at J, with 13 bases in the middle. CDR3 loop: CSAGRDIDNSPLHF. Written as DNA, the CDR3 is TGCAGTGCTGGCCGGGACATAGATAATTCACCCCTCCACTTT.

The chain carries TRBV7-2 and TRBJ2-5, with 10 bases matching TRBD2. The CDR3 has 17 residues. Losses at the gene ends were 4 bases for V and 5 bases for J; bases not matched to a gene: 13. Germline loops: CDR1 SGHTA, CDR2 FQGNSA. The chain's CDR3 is CASSSSPSGRNRETQYF. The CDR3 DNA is TGTGCCAGCAGCTCCAGCCCTAGCGGGAGAAATCGTGAGACCCAGTACTTC. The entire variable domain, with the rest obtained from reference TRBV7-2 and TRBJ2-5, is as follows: GAGVSQSPSNKVTEKGKDVELRCDPISGHTALYWYRQSLGQGLEFLIYFQGNSAPDKSGLPSDRFSAERTGGSVSTLTIQRTQQEDSAVYLCASSSSPSGRNRETQYFGPGTRLLVL.

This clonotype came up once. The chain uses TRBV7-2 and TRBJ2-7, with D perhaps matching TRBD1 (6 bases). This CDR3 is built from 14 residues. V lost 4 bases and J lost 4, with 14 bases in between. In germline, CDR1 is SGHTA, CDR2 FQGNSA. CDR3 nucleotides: TGTGCCAGCAGCTCCCATGGGGGCCAGTACGAGCAGTACTTC. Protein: CASSSHGGQYEQYF.

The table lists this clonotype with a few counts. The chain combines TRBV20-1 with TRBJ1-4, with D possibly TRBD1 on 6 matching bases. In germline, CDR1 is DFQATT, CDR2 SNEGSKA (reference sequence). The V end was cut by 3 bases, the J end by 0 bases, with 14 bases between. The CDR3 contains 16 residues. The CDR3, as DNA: TGCAGTGCTAGCCACGGGACACAGGCAACTAATGAAAAACTGTTTTTT. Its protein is CSASHGTQATNEKLFF.

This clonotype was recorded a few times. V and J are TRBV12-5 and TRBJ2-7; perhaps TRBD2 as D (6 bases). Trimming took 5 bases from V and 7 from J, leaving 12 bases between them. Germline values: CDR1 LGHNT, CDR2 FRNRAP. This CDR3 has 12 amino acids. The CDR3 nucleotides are TGTGCTAGTGGTCCTAGCGATAGAGAGCAGTACTTC. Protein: CASGPSDREQYF.

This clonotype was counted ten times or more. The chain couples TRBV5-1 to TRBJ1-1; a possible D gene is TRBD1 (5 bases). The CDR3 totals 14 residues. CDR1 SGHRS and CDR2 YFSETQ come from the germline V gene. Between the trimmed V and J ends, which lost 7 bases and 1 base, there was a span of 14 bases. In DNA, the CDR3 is TGCGCCAGCTCCCCGGGGGGGGGGAACACTGAAGCTTTCTTT. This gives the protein CASSPGGGNTEAFF.

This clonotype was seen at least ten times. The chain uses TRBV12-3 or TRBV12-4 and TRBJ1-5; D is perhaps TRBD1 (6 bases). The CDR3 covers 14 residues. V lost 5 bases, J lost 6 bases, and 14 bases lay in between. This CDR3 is CASSPRRGSQPQHF. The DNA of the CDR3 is TGTGCCAGCAGTCCCCGCAGGGGCAGTCAGCCCCAGCATTTT.

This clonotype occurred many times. Here the CDR3 reads CSARRGGQGRLAYEQYF. In DNA form, the CDR3 reads TGCAGTGCTAGGAGGGGAGGACAGGGTCGATTAGCCTACGAGCAGTACTTC. The genes are TRBV20-1 and TRBJ2-7; TRBD1 matches 8 bases. With V trimmed by 3 bases and J by 2 bases, 15 bases remained unmatched. Germline CDR1 and CDR2: DFQATT and SNEGSKA (reference sequence). The CDR3 has 17 residues.

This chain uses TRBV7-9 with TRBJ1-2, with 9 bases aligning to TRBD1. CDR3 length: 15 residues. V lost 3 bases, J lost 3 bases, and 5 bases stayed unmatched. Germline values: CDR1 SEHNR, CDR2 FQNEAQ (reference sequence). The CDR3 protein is CASSFGQGMDYGYTF. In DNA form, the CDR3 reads TGTGCCAGCAGCTTCGGACAGGGGATGGACTATGGCTACACCTTC.

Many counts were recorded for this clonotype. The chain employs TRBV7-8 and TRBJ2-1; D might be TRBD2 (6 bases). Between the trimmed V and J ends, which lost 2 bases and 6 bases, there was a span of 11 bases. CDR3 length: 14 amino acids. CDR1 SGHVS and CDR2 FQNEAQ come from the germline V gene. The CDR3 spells CASSLRGMGNEQFF. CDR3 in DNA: TGTGCCAGCAGCTTACGCGGGATGGGCAATGAGCAGTTCTTC.

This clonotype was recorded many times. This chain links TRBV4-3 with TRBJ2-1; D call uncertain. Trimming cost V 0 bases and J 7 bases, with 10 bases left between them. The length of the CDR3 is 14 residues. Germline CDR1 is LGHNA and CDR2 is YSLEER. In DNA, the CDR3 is TGCGCCAGCAGCCAAGACTCCCGCGTGAATGAGCAGTTCTTC. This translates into CASSQDSRVNEQFF.

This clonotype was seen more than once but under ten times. CDR3 sequence: CSAKTSGGLMGYNEQFF. As DNA, the CDR3 is TGCAGTGCTAAGACTAGCGGGGGCTTAATGGGATACAATGAGCAGTTCTTC. The genes are TRBV20-1 and TRBJ2-1; 12 bases fit TRBD2. The germline gives CDR1 DFQATT, CDR2 SNEGSKA (reference sequence). V gave up 4 bases and J gave up 4 bases; unmatched junction bases: 11. The CDR3 has 17 amino acids.

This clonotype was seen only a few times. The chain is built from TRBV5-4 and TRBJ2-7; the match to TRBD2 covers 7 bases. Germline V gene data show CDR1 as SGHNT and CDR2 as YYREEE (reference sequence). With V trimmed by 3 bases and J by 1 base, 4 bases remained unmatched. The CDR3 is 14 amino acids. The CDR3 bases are TGTGCCAGCAGCTCTAGCGGCCCATCCTACGAGCAGTACTTC. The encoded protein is CASSSSGPSYEQYF.

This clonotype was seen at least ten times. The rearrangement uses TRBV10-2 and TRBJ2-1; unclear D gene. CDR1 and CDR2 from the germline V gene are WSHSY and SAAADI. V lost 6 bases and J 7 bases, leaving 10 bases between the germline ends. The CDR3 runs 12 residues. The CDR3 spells CASSRASNEQFF. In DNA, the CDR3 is TGCGCCAGCAGCCGGGCCTCAAATGAGCAGTTCTTC.

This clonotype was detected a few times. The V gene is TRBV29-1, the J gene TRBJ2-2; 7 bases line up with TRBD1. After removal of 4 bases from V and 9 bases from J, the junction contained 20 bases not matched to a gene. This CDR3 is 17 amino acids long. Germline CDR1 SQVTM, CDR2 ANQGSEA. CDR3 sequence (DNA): TGCAGCGTTGGGACAGGACAGAGACAACATTGGGTTAGGGAGCTGTTTTTT. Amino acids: CSVGTGQRQHWVRELFF.

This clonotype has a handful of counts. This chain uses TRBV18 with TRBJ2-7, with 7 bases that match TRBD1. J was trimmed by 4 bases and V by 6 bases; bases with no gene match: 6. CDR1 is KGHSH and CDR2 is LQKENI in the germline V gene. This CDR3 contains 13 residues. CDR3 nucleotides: TGTGCCAGCTCCGCCGGGACAGATTACGAGCAGTACTTC. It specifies CASSAGTDYEQYF.

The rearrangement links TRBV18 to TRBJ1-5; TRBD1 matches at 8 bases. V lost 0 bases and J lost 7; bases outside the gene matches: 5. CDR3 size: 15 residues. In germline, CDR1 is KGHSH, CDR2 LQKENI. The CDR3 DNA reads TGTGCCAGCTCACCACCTCAGGGGGCACGGCAGCCCCAGCATTTT. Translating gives CASSPPQGARQPQHF.

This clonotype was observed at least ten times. This CDR3 reads CASNTGTNIRETQYF. The DNA of the CDR3 is TGTGCCAGCAACACCGGGACTAACATTAGAGAGACCCAGTACTTC. The rearrangement uses TRBV28 and TRBJ2-5; 7 bases agree with TRBD2. V was clipped by 7 bases and J by 4 bases; unmatched bases: 12. The CDR3 loop spans 15 amino acids. Germline V gene data show CDR1 as MDHEN and CDR2 as SYDVKM.

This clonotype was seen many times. This CDR3 is CASSPLLAGGPGELFF. Written as DNA, the CDR3 is TGTGCCAGCAGTCCACTACTAGCGGGAGGGCCCGGGGAGCTGTTTTTT. The chain carries TRBV28 and TRBJ2-2; 13 bases map to TRBD2. J was trimmed by 6 bases and V by 5 bases; bases with no gene match: 6. The germline V gene has CDR1 MDHEN and CDR2 SYDVKM. CDR3 size: 16 residues.

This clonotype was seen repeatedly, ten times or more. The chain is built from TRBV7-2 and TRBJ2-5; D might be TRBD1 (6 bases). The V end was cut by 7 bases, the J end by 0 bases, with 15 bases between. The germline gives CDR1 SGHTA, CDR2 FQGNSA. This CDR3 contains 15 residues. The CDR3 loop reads CASTLGGGHQETQYF. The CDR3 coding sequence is TGTGCCAGCACCCTTGGTGGGGGCCACCAAGAGACCCAGTACTTC.

The CDR3 sequence: CASNRGGNTEAFF. CDR3 in DNA: TGTGCCAGCAACAGGGGGGGGAACACTGAAGCTTTCTTT. The genes are TRBV5-5 and TRBJ1-1; 8 bases fit TRBD1. V was pared by 6 bases and J by 1 base, with 2 bases of the junction left unmatched. This CDR3 spans 13 amino acids. CDR1 is SGHKS, CDR2 YYEKEE, per germline (reference sequence).

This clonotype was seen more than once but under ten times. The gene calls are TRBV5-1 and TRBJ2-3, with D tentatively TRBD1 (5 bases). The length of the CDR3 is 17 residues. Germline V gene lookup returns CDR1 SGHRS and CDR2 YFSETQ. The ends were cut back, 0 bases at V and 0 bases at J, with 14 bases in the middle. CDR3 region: CASSLASASGSTDTQYF. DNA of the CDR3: TGCGCCAGCAGCTTGGCCTCGGCTTCAGGGAGCACAGATACGCAGTATTTT.

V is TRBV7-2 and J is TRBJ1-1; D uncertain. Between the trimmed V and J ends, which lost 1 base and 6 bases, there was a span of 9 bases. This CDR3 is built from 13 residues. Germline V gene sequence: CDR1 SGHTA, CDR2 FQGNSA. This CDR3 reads CASSLVIGAEAFF. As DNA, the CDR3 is TGTGCCAGCAGCTTAGTCATAGGTGCTGAAGCTTTCTTT.

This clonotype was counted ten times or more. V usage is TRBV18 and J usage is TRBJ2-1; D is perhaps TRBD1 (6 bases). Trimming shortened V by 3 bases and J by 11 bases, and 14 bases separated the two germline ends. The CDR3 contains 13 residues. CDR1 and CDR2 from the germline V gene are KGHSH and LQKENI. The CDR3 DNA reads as TGTGCCAGCTCACCCTCATCACAGGGCCAGCAGTTCTTC. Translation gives CASSPSSQGQQFF.